This T cell receptor beta chain was captured by sequencing in a study of beta chain features in type 1 diabetes. Study background: Examination covered under 120 million sorted cells spanning all samples. The study's findings and limits: Among patients with Type 1 diabetes, TCRB CDR3s were moderately but significantly shorter in every one of the four CD4+ subsets.

On this clone: What it binds is unknown.

V lost 0 bases and J lost 3; bases outside the gene matches: 5. This CDR3 has 15 amino acids. Germline loops: CDR1 SGHTA, CDR2 FQGNSA. What was sequenced were expressed TCRB transcripts, since all of the isolated RNA had been reverse transcribed. Clones were read by immunoSEQ multiplex PCR, and TCRdb kept only the in-frame ones, dropping some. This table has a few hundred thousand clones, roughly 21% appearing once. This receptor was obtained from a woman aged 40 to 50 with type 1 diabetes. The chain combines TRBV7-2 with TRBJ2-7; 7 nucleotides line up with TRBD2. Sequencing was carried out using naive CD4+ T cells from blood. In DNA form, the CDR3 reads TGTGCCAGCAGCTTAGCGGATGGGAGGGACTACGAGCAGTACTTC. As protein: CASSLADGRDYEQYF.